The 9 T cell receptor beta chains below all came from one sample that was sequenced in a study of blood T cell repertoires in COVID-19. This table comes from immunoSEQ multiplex PCR, and its TCRdb copy is limited to in-frame clones, with some not included. This sample has hundreds of thousands of clones, with around nine tenths found just once. The specimen was peripheral blood. Receptor source: a woman aged 55-69 years with COVID-19, enrolled during active disease.

V gene TRBV12-3 or TRBV12-4 combines with J gene TRBJ1-1; no reliable D call. Trimming took 7 bases from V and 1 from J, leaving 7 bases between them. The CDR3 contains 12 residues. The CDR3 sequence: CASTLGNTEAFF. The CDR3 DNA reads as TGTGCCAGCACTCTCGGGAACACTGAAGCTTTCTTT.

This clone was observed once. The chain recombines TRBV11-3 with TRBJ1-2; TRBD1 matches 8 bases. This CDR3 is 12 amino acids long. Germline-derived CDR1 and CDR2 are SGHNT and YENEEA. Trimming removed 6 bases from V and 8 bases from J; junction bases left unmatched: 5. CDR3 in DNA: TGTGCCAGCAGAGGACAGGGTATCGGCTACACCTTC. This encodes CASRGQGIGYTF. The full variable domain, its missing parts supplied by reference TRBV11-3 and TRBJ1-2, is EAGVVQSPRYKIIEKKQPVAFWCNPISGHNTLYWYLQNLGQGPELLIRYENEEAVDDSQLPKDRFSAERLKGVDSTLKIQPAELGDSAVYLCASRGQGIGYTFGSGTRLTVV.

The J gene is TRBJ1-1, the V gene TRBV5-1, with D uncertain. This CDR3 contains 14 residues. Germline CDR1 SGHRS, CDR2 YFSETQ. Trimming removed 2 bases at V and 1 base at J, with 9 bases between. This chain's CDR3 is CASSLLSENTEAFF. CDR3 nucleotide sequence: TGCGCCAGCAGCTTACTCAGCGAGAACACTGAAGCTTTCTTT.

The rearrangement links TRBV7-2 to TRBJ2-3; possibly TRBD2 for D (6 bases). The germline V gene has CDR1 SGHTA and CDR2 FQGNSA. The CDR3 loop spans 16 amino acids. V gave up 5 bases and J gave up 2 bases, with 17 bases separating them. The CDR3 DNA is TGTGCCAGCAGCGGCCGCCTCGGGACTGTCACAGATACGCAGTATTTT. Translated: CASSGRLGTVTDTQYF.

CDR3 in DNA: TGTGCCAGCAGACCTCTGACAAGCTCTGGAAACACCATATATTTT. Residues: CASRPLTSSGNTIYF. This rearrangement joins TRBV14 to TRBJ1-3; D gene uncertain. Germline-derived CDR1 and CDR2 are SGHDN and FVKESK. V gave up 6 bases and J gave up 0 bases, with 12 bases separating them. The CDR3 has 15 residues.

With respect to this clone: The same CDR3 can be traced to other DNA sequences in this sample. The J gene is TRBJ1-1, the V gene TRBV5-1, with no clear D. This CDR3 is built from 13 residues. Trimming stripped 2 bases from V and 1 base from J, with 6 bases between. Germline V CDR1 and CDR2: SGHRS, YFSETQ. CDR3 region: CASSLTGNTEAFF. The CDR3 nucleotides read TGCGCCAGCAGCTTAACGGGGAACACTGAAGCTTTCTTT.

The chain carries TRBV18 and TRBJ1-1, with D tentatively TRBD1 (5 bases). This CDR3 comprises 16 residues. Germline CDR1 is KGHSH and CDR2 is LQKENI. Trimming took off 1 base at V and 1 base at J, with 13 bases between the two ends. This chain's CDR3 is CASSPQQAARNTEAFF. The CDR3 nucleotides read TGTGCCAGCTCACCACAACAGGCGGCCCGGAACACTGAAGCTTTCTTT.

This chain joins TRBV5-8 and TRBJ2-3; the match to TRBD1 covers 7 bases. The V and J ends lost 0 bases and 5 bases, in that order; junction bases with no gene match: 9. The CDR3 loop spans 16 amino acids. Germline V gene data show CDR1 as SGHTS and CDR2 as YDEGEE. DNA for the CDR3: TGTGCCAGCAGCTTGGGACAGGGAATCATAATAGATACGCAGTATTTT. Amino acids: CASSLGQGIIIDTQYF.

This chain connects TRBV2 to TRBJ2-2; 9 positions agree with TRBD1. Germline CDR1 SNHLY, CDR2 FYNNEI. Unmatched junction bases numbered 4, after V lost 5 bases and J lost 6 bases. The CDR3 has 14 residues. In DNA, the CDR3 is TGTGCCAGCAGTTGGACAGGGGAGGCCGGGGAGCTGTTTTTT. This sequence encodes CASSWTGEAGELFF.